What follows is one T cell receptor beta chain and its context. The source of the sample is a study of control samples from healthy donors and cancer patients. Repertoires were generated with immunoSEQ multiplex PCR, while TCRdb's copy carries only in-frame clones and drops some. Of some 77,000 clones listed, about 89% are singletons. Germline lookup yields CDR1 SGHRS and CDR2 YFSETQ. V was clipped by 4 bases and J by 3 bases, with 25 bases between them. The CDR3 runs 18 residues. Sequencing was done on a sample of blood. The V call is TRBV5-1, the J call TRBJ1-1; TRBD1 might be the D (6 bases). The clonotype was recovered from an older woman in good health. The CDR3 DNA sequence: TGCGCCAGCAGCCCCCCCGGTGGTCAGGGGAGCGACTACACTGAAGCTTTCTTT. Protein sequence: CASSPPGGQGSDYTEAFF.